A single sample gave rise to the 21 T cell receptor beta chains below, sequenced in a study of response to subunit inactivated influenza vaccine. A single record per CDR3 protein comes from TCRdb applying MiXCR to the RT-PCR reads. The sample has 280,000 or so distinct CDR3 sequences, about a fifth seen once. This specimen consisted of PBMCs from blood, obtained less than 22 months after vaccination. These receptors all stem from a man between 50 and 75 years old who received an inactivated influenza vaccine.

This clonotype has more than one count but fewer than ten. In DNA, the CDR3 is TGTGCCAGCACCATAACAAGGGGACAGGGGGTATTATATAGCAATCAGCCCCAGCATTTT. Translating it yields CASTITRGQGVLYSNQPQHF. V usage is TRBV28 and J usage is TRBJ1-5; TRBD1 matches 11 bases. CDR3 length: 20 residues. Germline V gene sequence: CDR1 MDHEN, CDR2 SYDVKM. V shed 7 bases, J shed 0 bases, and the junction held 17 bases outside the gene matches.

Concerning this clonotype itself: One junction end does not reproduce the germline sequence, and a read error may be involved. V is TRBV5-5 and J is TRBJ1-4, with D uncertain. Germline CDR1 and CDR2: SGHKS and YYEKEE (reference sequence). The CDR3 contains 16 residues. The CDR3 spells CTSSSGEGGFNEKLFF. CDR3 DNA: TGTACCAGCAGCTCTGGGGAAGGAGGATTTAATGAAAAACTGTTTTTT.

The rearrangement links TRBV5-1 to TRBJ1-2; D gene uncertain. This CDR3 is 14 amino acids long. Germline V gene data show CDR1 as SGHRS and CDR2 as YFSETQ. The V gene lost 0 bases and the J gene lost 2 bases, with 8 bases spanning the gap. CDR3 sequence (DNA): TGCGCCAGCAGCTTGGGACGGGTAAACTATGGCTACACCTTC. This gives the protein CASSLGRVNYGYTF.

The chain carries TRBV11-2 and TRBJ2-5, with TRBD2 matching over 8 bases. Germline trimming cut 5 bases from V and 5 bases from J; bases unmatched to any gene: 10. The germline V gene encodes CDR1 SGHAT and CDR2 FQNNGV. There are 15 residues in the CDR3. The CDR3 DNA sequence: TGTGCCAGCAGCGCGATCGGGGGGGCCTTGGAGACCCAGTACTTC. It is translated as CASSAIGGALETQYF. Full variable domain (remainder filled in from reference TRBV11-2 and TRBJ2-5): EAGVAQSPRYKIIEKRQSVAFWCNPISGHATLYWYQQILGQGPKLLIQFQNNGVVDDSQLPKDRFSAERLKGVDSTLKIQPAKLEDSAVYLCASSAIGGALETQYFGPGTRLLVL.

The chain links TRBV20-1 to TRBJ2-1; 14 bases agree with TRBD2. V shed 1 base and J 3 bases; nucleotides not matched to a gene: 2. Germline-derived CDR1 and CDR2 are DFQATT and SNEGSKA (reference sequence). The CDR3 has 16 amino acids. The CDR3 sequence is CSARGLAGGVYNEQFF. CDR3 sequence (DNA): TGCAGTGCTAGAGGACTAGCGGGAGGGGTCTACAATGAGCAGTTCTTC.

The J gene is TRBJ1-2, the V gene TRBV7-2; D possibly corresponds to TRBD1 (5 bases). The germline CDR1 and CDR2 sequences are SGHTA and FQGNSA. CDR3 length equals 15 residues. V was clipped by 5 bases and J by 4 bases, with 17 bases between them. CDR3 nucleotide sequence: TGTGCCAGCAGCCCGGGGACCACGAGTATCTATGGCTACACCTTC. It translates to CASSPGTTSIYGYTF.

This clonotype was found a few times. The chain uses TRBV20-1 and TRBJ1-6; D gene uncertain. The CDR3 consists of 15 residues. Germline V gene sequence: CDR1 DFQATT, CDR2 SNEGSKA (reference sequence). Trimming left V 1 base short and J 0 bases short, with 7 bases between. CDR3 protein: CSARAASSYNSPLHF. The CDR3 coding sequence is TGCAGTGCTAGAGCGGCCAGCTCCTATAATTCACCCCTCCACTTT.

The genes are TRBV6-2 or TRBV6-3 and TRBJ1-2; D remains ambiguous. Trimming shortened V by 6 bases and J by 5 bases, and 22 bases separated the two germline ends. Per germline, CDR1 MNHEY and CDR2 SVGEGT. This CDR3 comprises 16 residues. The CDR3 DNA is TGTGCCAGCAGCATCCTCGACCCGAGTGGTTGGTATGGCTACACCTTC. This translates into CASSILDPSGWYGYTF.

V and J are TRBV5-8 and TRBJ2-5; D ambiguous. Germline CDR1 is SGHTS and CDR2 is YDEGEE. V lost 3 bases to trimming and J lost 1 base, with 10 bases between them. This CDR3 is 14 amino acids long. CDR3 bases: TGTGCCAGCAGCTCCCGGGTTATCCAAGAGACCCAGTACTTC. It translates to CASSSRVIQETQYF.

The table lists this clonotype with a few counts. This chain uses TRBV6-1 with TRBJ1-1; 9 nucleotides match TRBD1. The CDR3 has 17 residues. Germline V gene data show CDR1 as MNHNS and CDR2 as SASEGT. J lost 4 bases, V lost 7 bases, and 16 bases had no gene match. The CDR3 DNA sequence: TGTGCCAGCAAGGGTCTGCCGGGACAGGGACGAGGCACTGAAGCTTTCTTT. Its translation is CASKGLPGQGRGTEAFF.

The chain couples TRBV12-3 or TRBV12-4 to TRBJ2-3; D tentatively reads TRBD1 or TRBD2 (5 bases each). V lost 7 bases and J 0 bases, leaving 20 bases between the germline ends. The CDR3 loop spans 17 amino acids. CDR3 coding DNA: TGTGCCAGCAAGAGTTCCGGGACCCGAAATAGCACAGATACGCAGTATTTT. It codes for CASKSSGTRNSTDTQYF.

This clonotype was observed a handful of times. The J gene is TRBJ1-4, the V gene TRBV7-9; D is unclear. Trimming took 0 bases from V and 1 from J, leaving 3 bases between them. CDR1 SEHNR and CDR2 FQNEAQ come from the germline V gene (reference sequence). CDR3 size: 14 residues. CDR3 in amino acids: CASSLARTNEKLFF. The CDR3 DNA sequence: TGTGCCAGCAGCTTAGCACGAACTAATGAAAAACTGTTTTTT.

The V gene is TRBV7-6, the J gene TRBJ2-1, with 8 bases that match TRBD2. Per germline, CDR1 SGHVS and CDR2 FNYEAQ. Trimming at V came to 2 bases and at J to 9 bases, leaving 6 bases not matched to a gene. This CDR3 is built from 14 residues. DNA for the CDR3: TGTGCCAGCAGCTTATTGAGCGGGAGCGCTGAGCAGTTCTTC. Encoded protein: CASSLLSGSAEQFF. Looking up the rest from reference TRBV7-6 and TRBJ2-1 gives the full variable domain: GAGVSQSPRYKVTKRGQDVALRCDPISGHVSLYWYRQALGQGPEFLTYFNYEAQQDKSGLPNDRFSAERPEGSISTLTIQRTEQRDSAMYRCASSLLSGSAEQFFGPGTRLTVL.

The chain carries TRBV29-1 and TRBJ1-1, with D uncertain. Per the germline V gene, CDR1 is SQVTM and CDR2 is ANQGSEA. The CDR3 is 12 amino acids. Trimming took 1 base from V and 5 from J, leaving 8 bases between them. The CDR3 is CSVEAFGTEAFF. The CDR3 DNA reads TGCAGCGTTGAAGCTTTTGGGACTGAAGCTTTCTTT.

This chain joins TRBV2 and TRBJ1-2, with D perhaps TRBD1 (6 bases). The ends were cut back, 8 bases at V and 7 bases at J, with 23 bases in the middle. The CDR3 is made up of 15 amino acids. From germline, CDR1 is SNHLY and CDR2 FYNNEI. CDR3 coding DNA: TGTGCCAGCGGGGTTGCCCGCGGACAGCCGTCTGGCTACACCTTC. Translated, it gives CASGVARGQPSGYTF.

This sequence joins TRBV6-2 or TRBV6-3 and TRBJ1-2; D uncertain. V was clipped by 2 bases and J by 7 bases, with 11 bases between them. In germline, CDR1 is MNHEY, CDR2 SVGEGT. The CDR3 runs 13 residues. DNA for the CDR3: TGTGCCAGCAGTTACCGGCCGGATCTTGGCTACACCTTC. Translated, it gives CASSYRPDLGYTF.

This chain joins TRBV4-3 and TRBJ2-7; perhaps TRBD1 as D (5 bases). V lost 0 bases and J lost 1, with 16 bases in between. Germline V gene data show CDR1 as LGHNA and CDR2 as YSLEER. The CDR3 is made up of 17 amino acids. CDR3: CASSQELIGQLSYEQYF. The CDR3 DNA is TGCGCCAGCAGCCAAGAACTTATAGGACAACTTTCCTACGAGCAGTACTTC.

This clonotype was counted only a few times. The chain joins TRBV20-1 to TRBJ2-2, with 9 bases that match TRBD1. CDR3 length: 14 residues. The ends lost 6 bases at V and 0 bases at J; junction bases unmatched: 2. Germline CDR1 reads DFQATT; CDR2 reads SNEGSKA (reference sequence). For the CDR3, the DNA is TGCAGTGCAAGACAGGGGGCGAACACCGGGGAGCTGTTTTTT. It encodes CSARQGANTGELFF.

The chain employs TRBV12-3 or TRBV12-4 and TRBJ1-2; 9 bases align to TRBD1. This CDR3 has 15 amino acids. Losses at the gene ends were 5 bases for V and 4 bases for J; bases not matched to a gene: 8. CDR3 sequence reads: CASSPGTGRFYGYTF. DNA for the CDR3: TGTGCCAGCAGTCCGGGGACAGGGCGATTCTATGGCTACACCTTC.

This clonotype was counted only a few times. The chain links TRBV25-1 to TRBJ1-1; D remains unclear. The length of the CDR3 is 13 residues. The V and J ends lost 1 base and 1 base respectively, with 4 bases between them. The germline CDR1 and CDR2 sequences are MGHDK and SYGVNS. CDR3 sequence reads: CASSEWQNTEAFF. The CDR3 coding sequence is TGTGCCAGCAGTGAATGGCAGAACACTGAAGCTTTCTTT.

Only a few counts were recorded for this clonotype. The rearrangement links TRBV7-9 to TRBJ2-7, with 8 bases fitting TRBD1. This CDR3 spans 15 amino acids. Germline CDR1 is SEHNR and CDR2 is FQNEAQ (reference sequence). Trimming removed 5 bases from V and 1 base from J; junction bases left unmatched: 7. CDR3 amino acids: CASSQGQGLSYEQYF. In DNA, the CDR3 is TGTGCCAGCAGCCAAGGACAGGGTTTATCCTACGAGCAGTACTTC. The whole variable domain, filled in from reference TRBV7-9 and TRBJ2-7, reads DTGVSQNPRHKITKRGQNVTFRCDPISEHNRLYWYRQTLGQGPEFLTYFQNEAQLEKSRLLSDRFSAERPKGSFSTLEIQRTEQGDSAMYLCASSQGQGLSYEQYFGPGTRLTVT.